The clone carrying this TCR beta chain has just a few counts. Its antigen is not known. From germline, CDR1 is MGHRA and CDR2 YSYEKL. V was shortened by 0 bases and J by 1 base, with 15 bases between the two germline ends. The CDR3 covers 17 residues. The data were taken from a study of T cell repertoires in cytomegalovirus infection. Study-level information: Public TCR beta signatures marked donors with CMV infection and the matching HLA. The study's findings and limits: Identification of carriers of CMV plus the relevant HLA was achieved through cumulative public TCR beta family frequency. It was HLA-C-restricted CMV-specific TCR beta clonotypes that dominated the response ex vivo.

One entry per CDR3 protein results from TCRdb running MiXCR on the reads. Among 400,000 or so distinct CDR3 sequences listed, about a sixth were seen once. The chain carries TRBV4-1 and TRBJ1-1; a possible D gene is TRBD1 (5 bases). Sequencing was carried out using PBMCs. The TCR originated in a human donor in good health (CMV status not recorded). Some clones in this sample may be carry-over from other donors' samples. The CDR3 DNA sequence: TGCGCCAGCAGCCAAGATCTTAGAGGAGGGACGAACACTGAAGCTTTCTTT. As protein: CASSQDLRGGTNTEAFF.